Listed below are T cell receptor beta chains from one sample, sequenced in a study of T-cell memory formation after mild COVID-19. TCRdb analysed the 5' RACE reads with MiXCR anew, one entry per CDR3 protein. The sample shows 300,000 to 350,000 distinct CDR3 sequences, approximately 15% of them seen only once. The specimen was PBMCs or a T cell subset sorted from them (not recorded which). The origin of the receptors is a man between 18 and 35 years old who had mild COVID-19 (a few samples of this study predate the infection). Cell type and time point are not known. Both conserved end residues are part of each CDR3. The D gene is left open where the match is weak. Part of the rows lack a size; the others show once, few, many or a class for expanded clones.

J | V | D | size | CDR3 | DNA
TRBJ2-1 | TRBV7-2 | TRBD2 | - | CASSLPPSGAYNEQFF | TGTGCCAGCAGCTTACCGCCTAGCGGAGCCTACAATGAGCAGTTCTTC
TRBJ1-4 | TRBV4-3 | - | few | CASRKDVRGEKLFF | TGCGCCAGCCGCAAGGATGTACGGGGGGAAAAACTGTTTTTT
TRBJ2-2 | TRBV7-3 | TRBD2 | once | CASSSQPRSGGTGELFF | TGTGCCAGCAGCTCCCAACCCCGTAGCGGGGGGACCGGGGAGCTGTTTTTT
TRBJ2-2 | TRBV4-2 | - | - | CASSQFRELFF | TGTGCCAGCAGCCAATTCCGGGAGCTGTTTTTT
TRBJ2-5 | TRBV4-3 | - | many | CASSRDYQETQYF | TGCGCCAGCAGCCGGGACTACCAAGAGACCCAGTACTTC
TRBJ2-1 | TRBV7-9 | - | many | CASSLVGRQSSYNEQFF | TGTGCCAGCAGCTTAGTGGGGAGACAGAGCTCCTACAATGAGCAGTTCTTC
TRBJ1-3 | TRBV6-2/TRBV6-3 | - | many | CASSNRQDVSGNTIYF | TGTGCCAGCAGTAACCGACAGGACGTCTCTGGAAACACCATATATTTT
TRBJ2-3 | TRBV7-9 | - | many | CASSRWGDPDTQYF | TGTGCCAGCAGCCGGTGGGGGGACCCAGATACGCAGTATTTT
TRBJ2-3 | TRBV9 | TRBD2 | few | CASSVENGGAAYTQYF | TGTGCCAGCAGCGTAGAGAACGGGGGGGCGGCGTATACGCAGTATTTT
TRBJ2-5 | TRBV9 | - | few | CASSGGGEETQYF | TGTGCCAGCAGCGGAGGGGGGGAAGAGACCCAGTACTTC
TRBJ2-3 | TRBV6-5 | - | - | CASSYSSSTYTQYF | TGTGCCAGCAGTTACTCTAGTAGCACATATACGCAGTATTTT
TRBJ1-1 | TRBV25-1 | - | - | CASRPPGPWNTEAFF | TGTGCCAGCAGGCCACCGGGACCTTGGAACACTGAAGCTTTCTTT
TRBJ2-1 | TRBV4-2 | TRBD2 | few | CASSQEWRGGREQFF | TGTGCCAGCAGCCAAGAATGGCGGGGGGGCCGGGAGCAGTTCTTC
TRBJ2-5 | TRBV2 | TRBD2 | few | CASMGGLGIQETQYF | TGTGCCAGCATGGGGGGACTAGGGATCCAAGAGACCCAGTACTTC
TRBJ1-6 | TRBV3-1 | - | few | CASSRHGSPLHF | TGTGCCAGCAGCCGCCATGGGTCACCCCTCCACTTT
TRBJ1-1 | TRBV12-3/TRBV12-4 | TRBD1 | few | CASSSWRSGTGKPGGTEAFF | TGTGCCAGCAGTTCCTGGCGCTCCGGGACAGGGAAACCCGGAGGAACTGAAGCTTTCTTT
TRBJ2-5 | TRBV5-1 | TRBD1 | - | CASSRGLGQETQYF | TGCGCCAGCAGCAGGGGGCTAGGTCAAGAGACCCAGTACTTC
TRBJ2-7 | TRBV5-1 | - | few | CASSQQGVVGEQYF | TGCGCCAGCAGCCAGCAAGGGGTGGTCGGCGAGCAGTACTTC
TRBJ2-3 | TRBV24-1 | TRBD1 | - | CATSAPGQGLDTQYF | TGTGCCACCAGTGCCCCTGGACAGGGGTTGGATACGCAGTATTTT
TRBJ2-4 | TRBV7-2 | - | many | CASSLRQSGVAKNIQYF | TGTGCCAGCAGCCTACGGCAGTCGGGTGTAGCCAAAAACATTCAGTACTTC
TRBJ1-2 | TRBV7-6 | - | few | CASSFLTGTSKEGYTF | TGTGCCAGCAGCTTCTTAACCGGGACATCTAAGGAAGGCTACACCTTC
TRBJ1-1 | TRBV7-7 | - | - | CARSPEAFF | TGTGCTAGGTCCCCTGAAGCTTTCTTT
TRBJ2-7 | TRBV13 | - | few | CASSLQPAIPYEQYF | TGTGCCAGCAGCTTGCAGCCCGCGATTCCCTACGAGCAGTACTTC
TRBJ2-5 | TRBV10-3 | - | many | CAISEYGQQETQYF | TGTGCCATCAGTGAGTACGGACAGCAAGAGACCCAGTACTTC
TRBJ2-2 | TRBV5-1 | TRBD1 | - | CASSRQGENTGELFF | TGCGCCAGCAGCCGACAGGGGGAGAACACCGGGGAGCTGTTTTTT
TRBJ2-1 | TRBV4-3 | - | - | CASSPNRDPYNEQFF | TGCGCCAGCAGCCCAAACAGGGATCCCTACAATGAGCAGTTCTTC
TRBJ2-3 | TRBV7-2 | - | few | CASSPQGSTADTQYF | TGTGCCAGCAGCCCCCAGGGTAGCACCGCAGATACGCAGTATTTT
TRBJ1-5 | TRBV4-1 | - | - | CASSPAGGIQPQHF | TGCGCCAGCAGCCCTGCTGGGGGCATACAGCCCCAGCATTTT
TRBJ1-5 | TRBV10-3 | - | - | CAISEEGSNQPQHF | TGTGCCATCAGTGAGGAAGGTAGCAATCAGCCCCAGCATTTT
TRBJ2-3 | TRBV5-1 | - | - | CASSLGQLSTDTQYF | TGCGCCAGCAGCCTCGGACAGCTGAGCACAGATACGCAGTATTTT
TRBJ1-5 | TRBV2 | - | few | CASGGVGPDQPQHF | TGTGCCAGCGGGGGGGTAGGGCCTGATCAGCCCCAGCATTTT
TRBJ2-5 | TRBV10-3 | - | few | CAISEAQGGLETQYF | TGTGCCATCAGTGAAGCCCAGGGGGGCCTAGAGACCCAGTACTTC
TRBJ1-5 | TRBV12-3/TRBV12-4 | - | - | CASSSFAREPQHF | TGTGCCAGCAGTTCCTTTGCACGGGAGCCCCAGCATTTT
TRBJ2-1 | TRBV6-5 | - | few | CASSYLGPEVNEQFF | TGTGCCAGCAGTTACCTGGGACCGGAGGTAAATGAGCAGTTCTTC
TRBJ2-2 | TRBV4-1 | - | few | CASSPKGIGTGELFF | TGCGCCAGCAGCCCTAAGGGGATCGGGACCGGGGAGCTGTTTTTT
TRBJ2-3 | TRBV10-3 | - | - | CAISDRSGVGGTQYF | TGTGCCATCAGTGACCGGTCCGGGGTAGGGGGGACGCAGTATTTT
TRBJ2-7 | TRBV6-2/TRBV6-3 | - | - | CASSYRDYEQYF | TGTGCCAGCAGTTACAGGGATTACGAGCAGTACTTC
TRBJ2-7 | TRBV4-1 | - | few | CASSQDLGSPSEQYF | TGCGCCAGCAGCCAAGATCTGGGCAGCCCATCCGAGCAGTACTTC
TRBJ2-7 | TRBV6-6 | - | many | CASSRTDYEQYF | TGTGCCAGCAGTCGTACAGATTACGAGCAGTACTTC
TRBJ2-1 | TRBV28 | TRBD2 | - | CASSLNSGGHGEQFF | TGTGCCAGCAGCCTGAATAGCGGGGGGCACGGTGAGCAGTTCTTC
TRBJ1-5 | TRBV6-1 | TRBD1 | - | CASSQTGQEQPQHF | TGTGCCAGCAGTCAGACAGGGCAGGAACAGCCCCAGCATTTT
TRBJ1-6 | TRBV7-9 | TRBD1 | - | CASSLGDRGFEPLHF | TGTGCCAGCAGCCTGGGCGACAGGGGTTTCGAACCCCTCCACTTT
TRBJ2-6 | TRBV10-3 | - | few | CAISGKGSGANVLTF | TGTGCCATCAGTGGCAAGGGGTCCGGGGCCAACGTCCTGACTTTC
TRBJ2-3 | TRBV7-2 | TRBD2 | many | CASSFSGGRDTQYF | TGTGCCAGCAGCTTCAGCGGGGGGAGGGATACGCAGTATTTT
TRBJ2-5 | TRBV20-1 | TRBD1 | few | CSVGQGASQYF | TGCAGTGTCGGACAGGGGGCAAGCCAGTACTTC
TRBJ1-1 | TRBV27 | - | - | CASGDRAAGTEAFF | TGTGCCAGCGGAGATAGAGCTGCAGGGACTGAAGCTTTCTTT
TRBJ1-2 | TRBV3-1 | TRBD1 | - | CASSQAGTGRYTF | TGTGCCAGCAGCCAAGCCGGGACAGGTCGGTACACCTTC
TRBJ1-1 | TRBV5-1 | - | - | CASSLFGQTEAFF | TGCGCCAGCAGCTTGTTCGGGCAGACTGAAGCTTTCTTT
TRBJ1-5 | TRBV19 | TRBD1 | - | CASLPTTGERQPQHF | TGTGCCAGTCTCCCCACAACAGGGGAGCGTCAGCCCCAGCATTTT
TRBJ2-1 | TRBV9 | TRBD2 | many | CASSSNLAGAPYNEQFF | TGTGCCAGCAGCTCCAATCTAGCGGGGGCCCCCTACAATGAGCAGTTCTTC
TRBJ1-6 | TRBV20-1 | TRBD1 | few | CSARDPRTGIYSPLHF | TGCAGTGCTAGAGATCCGAGGACAGGAATTTATTCACCCCTCCACTTT
TRBJ1-2 | TRBV29-1 | TRBD1 | - | CSVGSGGIYGYTF | TGCAGCGTTGGTTCAGGGGGCATCTATGGCTACACCTTC
TRBJ2-1 | TRBV6-6 | TRBD1 | few | CASSGSTGENEQFF | TGTGCCAGCAGTGGATCGACAGGGGAGAATGAGCAGTTCTTC